A selection of T cell receptor beta chains follows, all from one sample in a study of Ad26.COV2.S vaccination and SARS-CoV-2 variants. TCRdb's table, derived via immunoSEQ multiplex PCR, lists solely in-frame clones and lacks some. In the table there are hundreds of thousands of clones, 92% of which are singletons. The sample here was peripheral blood, taken in a trial of Ad26.COV2.S vaccine versus placebo. All receptors derive from a person aged 18-60 years who received the Ad26.COV2.S COVID-19 vaccine or a placebo. Each CDR3 is given with its conserved first and last residue. A D gene is named only where the DNA matches it firmly. Expanded clones are given a class, and other clones once, few, many or no size at all.

TRBJ2-2	TRBD2	TRBV19	.	TGTGCCAGTAGCACAAGGGCTAGCGGGGGGGCCACCGGGGAGCTGTTTTTT	CASSTRASGGATGELFF
TRBJ2-1	TRBD2	TRBV7-2	once	TGTGCCAGCAGCGTCCCCGGGACTAGCCCCTGGGAGCAGTTCTTC	CASSVPGTSPWEQFF
TRBJ2-1	TRBD1	TRBV11-2	.	TGTGCCAGCAGCTTAGTCACCCAGGGGGACAATGAGCAGTTCTTC	CASSLVTQGDNEQFF
TRBJ1-6	.	TRBV30	.	TGTGCCTGGAGCACACAAAGCCTTAATTCGCCCCTCCACTTT	CAWSTQSLNSPLHF
TRBJ1-6	TRBD1	TRBV28	.	TGTGCCAGCAGTTTACCGGACAGGGGATATTCACCCCTCCACTTT	CASSLPDRGYSPLHF
TRBJ1-1	.	TRBV15	.	TGTGCCACCAGCAGAGATTCCTTTCACTTATACACTGAAGCTTTCTTT	CATSRDSFHLYTEAFF
TRBJ1-1	TRBD1	TRBV15	.	TGTGCCACCAGCAGCGACAGGGCGGACACTGAAGCTTTCTTT	CATSSDRADTEAFF
TRBJ2-7	.	TRBV19	.	TGTGCCAGTAGTATGTTCTACGAGCAGTACTTC	CASSMFYEQYF
TRBJ1-2	TRBD1	TRBV24-1	once	TGTGCCACCAGTGATGGTGGACAGGGGGCATACTATGGCTACACCTTC	CATSDGGQGAYYGYTF
TRBJ2-2	.	TRBV29-1	.	TGCAGCGGGACAACAGGCACCGGGGAGCTGTTTTTT	CSGTTGTGELFF
TRBJ1-3	TRBD1	TRBV27	.	TGTGCCAGCAGTGAGGGACAGAGCTCTGGAAACACCATATATTTT	CASSEGQSSGNTIYF
TRBJ2-3	.	TRBV6-5	.	TGTGCCAGCAGTTACTCGGGAAAGGAACCGTATTTT	CASSYSGKEPYF
TRBJ1-1	.	TRBV3-1/TRBV3-2	.	TGTGCCAGCAGCCAAAGAGAGGACACTGAAGCTTTCTTT	CASSQREDTEAFF
TRBJ2-7	TRBD1	TRBV5-1	once	TGCGCCAGCAGCCGGGGACAGGCGCTAACCTACGAGCAGTACTTC	CASSRGQALTYEQYF
TRBJ2-2	TRBD2	TRBV27	.	TGTGCCAGCAGTCCATCGGGAGGGCCTATCCGGGAGCTGTTTTTT	CASSPSGGPIRELFF
TRBJ2-3	.	TRBV6-5	.	TGTGCCAGCAGTACTCGGGGCCCTAGCACAGATACGCAGTATTTT	CASSTRGPSTDTQYF
TRBJ1-1	TRBD1	TRBV19	.	TGTGCCAGTAGAGTGTCGTCGACAGGGTTTTTCAGGAACACTGAAGCTTTCTTT	CASRVSSTGFFRNTEAFF
TRBJ2-3	TRBD2	TRBV7-9	.	TGTGCCAGCAGCTCGGGGACTAGCGGGGGGGCAAGGGGTACGCAGTATTTT	CASSSGTSGGARGTQYF
TRBJ2-7	TRBD1	TRBV7-9	.	TGTGCCAGCAGCCCCCCGGACAGGGTGTACGAGCAGTACTTC	CASSPPDRVYEQYF
TRBJ2-3	.	TRBV9	.	TGTGCCAGCAGCGAGGACACAGATACGCAGTATTTT	CASSEDTDTQYF
TRBJ2-3	.	TRBV7-2	.	TGTGCCAGCAGCTCGTCGTTCGCAGATACGCAGTATTTT	CASSSSFADTQYF
TRBJ2-5	.	TRBV20-1	.	TGCAGTGCCAGCCAAGAGACCCAGTACTTC	CSASQETQYF
TRBJ2-1	.	TRBV4-3	.	TGCGCCAGCAAGAATTTTGCCGACAATGAGCAGTTCTTC	CASKNFADNEQFF
TRBJ1-1	.	TRBV7-9	.	TGTGCCAGCAAAGGGACTTTGGGGGGGCCGATGAACACTGAAGCTTTCTTT	CASKGTLGGPMNTEAFF
TRBJ2-5	.	TRBV18	.	TGTGCCAGCTCACGAAGCGCGGAAGGAGTCCAAGAGACCCAGTACTTC	CASSRSAEGVQETQYF
TRBJ2-2	.	TRBV4-1	.	TGCGCCAGCAGCGTCCGCGCTGGACGGGACACCGGGGAGCTGTTTTTT	CASSVRAGRDTGELFF
TRBJ2-7	.	TRBV4-3	once	TGCGCCAGCAGCCCTACCATGGGCCCCTACGAGCAGTACTTC	CASSPTMGPYEQYF
TRBJ2-7	.	TRBV11-2	few	TGTGCCAGCAGCCCCCGAGCAGGGAGTTACGAGCAGTACTTC	CASSPRAGSYEQYF
TRBJ1-2	.	TRBV29-1	once	TGCAGCGTTTTACAGGAGAGGGGTGGCTACACCTTC	CSVLQERGGYTF
TRBJ2-5	.	TRBV10-2	.	TGCGCCAGCAGTGAGGGGACCCAGTACTTC	CASSEGTQYF
TRBJ1-1	.	TRBV12-5	.	TGTGCTAGTGGTTTGGTAGATGGGTGGACTGAAGCTTTCTTT	CASGLVDGWTEAFF
TRBJ2-5	.	TRBV19	.	TGTGCCAGTAACCTTGGGACATCCCAAGAGACCCAGTACTTC	CASNLGTSQETQYF
TRBJ1-5	.	TRBV5-3	.	TGTGCCAGAAGCCCCCGTCTGGGTCAGCCCCAGCATTTT	CARSPRLGQPQHF
TRBJ2-7	.	TRBV14	.	TGTGCCAGCAGACCGAGGCACGGTTCCTACGAGCAGTACTTC	CASRPRHGSYEQYF
TRBJ2-1	.	TRBV11-3	.	TGTGCCAGCAGCTCAAAAACACGGGGGGCCTCCTACAATGAGCAGTTCTTC	CASSSKTRGASYNEQFF
TRBJ2-7	TRBD1	TRBV7-9	.	TGTGCCAGCAGCCCGACAGGGATCCCTTACGAGCAGTACTTC	CASSPTGIPYEQYF
TRBJ2-5	.	TRBV6-5	.	TGTGCCAGCATACCCTCTGAGCGTCCCCAAGAGACCCAGTACTTC	CASIPSERPQETQYF
TRBJ1-2	TRBD1	TRBV18	.	TGTGCCAGCTCACCCCGACAGGGGATGGAGTATGGCTACACCTTC	CASSPRQGMEYGYTF
TRBJ1-1	.	TRBV5-1	.	TGCGCCAGCAGCTTGTTCGTGGATCGAGAAGCTTTCTTT	CASSLFVDREAFF
TRBJ2-5	TRBD2	TRBV4-3	few	TGCGCCAGCAGCCAATCAATCGGGGCTAGCGGGGGGCAGGTCGGAGAGACCCAGTACTTC	CASSQSIGASGGQVGETQYF
TRBJ1-1	.	TRBV9	.	TGTGCCAGCAGCGACCAACAGGGCATGAACACTGAAGCTTTCTTT	CASSDQQGMNTEAFF
TRBJ2-6	.	TRBV6-2/TRBV6-3	.	TGTGCCAGCAGCTTGGGTAACTCTGGGGCCAACGTCCTGACTTTC	CASSLGNSGANVLTF
TRBJ2-2	.	TRBV6-2/TRBV6-3	.	TGTGCCAGCAGTTACTCGTGGTCGGGCGCCGGGGAGCTGTTTTTT	CASSYSWSGAGELFF
TRBJ1-2	TRBD1	TRBV29-1	.	TGCAGCGTTGGGACAGGGGGCAGCTATGGCTACACCTTC	CSVGTGGSYGYTF
TRBJ1-5	.	TRBV7-8	.	TGTGCCAGCAGCCCGAAACCCCCGACAGAAAGCAATCAGCCCCAGCATTTT	CASSPKPPTESNQPQHF
TRBJ1-5	TRBD1	TRBV7-2	.	TGTGCCAGCAGCTTAGTTGGGACAGGTTTTTATGCGTCTCAGCCCCAGCATTTT	CASSLVGTGFYASQPQHF
TRBJ2-1	TRBD2	TRBV28	.	TGTGCCAGCAGTTCCCCCTTTGGGGCGGGGGTATACAATGAGCAGTTCTTC	CASSSPFGAGVYNEQFF
TRBJ1-1	.	TRBV3-1/TRBV3-2	.	TGTGCCAGCAGCCTCGTATCAGGGGACACTGAAGCTTTCTTT	CASSLVSGDTEAFF
TRBJ2-7	.	TRBV27	.	TGTGCCAGCAGTTTATACGGGGGACCCTACGAGCAGTACTTC	CASSLYGGPYEQYF
TRBJ1-4	.	TRBV19	.	TGTGCCAGTAGTCTTCGACAGAGGGAAAAACTGTTTTTT	CASSLRQREKLFF
TRBJ2-2	.	TRBV18	.	TGTGCCAGCTCGTTCGGAAACCTGAACACCGGGGAGCTGTTTTTT	CASSFGNLNTGELFF
TRBJ1-2	.	TRBV19	once	TGTGCCAGTAGTAAGGCGGACAGCCTTAGTACCTACACCTTC	CASSKADSLSTYTF
TRBJ2-3	.	TRBV10-3	.	TGTGCCATCAGTGTTTCAGGAGACAGCGTTGATACGCAGTATTTT	CAISVSGDSVDTQYF
TRBJ2-1	.	TRBV19	.	TGTGCCAGTAGTATATCAGTTCTAGTTAAGAATGAGCAGTTCTTC	CASSISVLVKNEQFF
TRBJ2-3	TRBD2	TRBV2	.	TGTGCCAGCAAGTACGGGGGGATCACAGATACGCAGTATTTT	CASKYGGITDTQYF
TRBJ2-4	.	TRBV11-2	.	TGTGCCAGCACCCAGGGTTTCCTAGCCAAAAACATTCAGTACTTC	CASTQGFLAKNIQYF
TRBJ1-3	.	TRBV18	once	TGTGCCAGCTCACCCCAAGGCTCTGGAAACACCATATATTTT	CASSPQGSGNTIYF
TRBJ2-1	TRBD2	TRBV7-2	.	TGTGCCAGCAGCATGGGACTAGCGGGGGGTTACAATGAGCAGTTCTTC	CASSMGLAGGYNEQFF
TRBJ1-2	TRBD1	TRBV7-9	.	TGTGCCAGCAGTCATGGGACAGGGCACCCCTATGGCTACACCTTC	CASSHGTGHPYGYTF
TRBJ1-2	.	TRBV29-1	few	TGCAGCGTCGCGACAGATTTGTCTAACTATGGCTACACCTTC	CSVATDLSNYGYTF